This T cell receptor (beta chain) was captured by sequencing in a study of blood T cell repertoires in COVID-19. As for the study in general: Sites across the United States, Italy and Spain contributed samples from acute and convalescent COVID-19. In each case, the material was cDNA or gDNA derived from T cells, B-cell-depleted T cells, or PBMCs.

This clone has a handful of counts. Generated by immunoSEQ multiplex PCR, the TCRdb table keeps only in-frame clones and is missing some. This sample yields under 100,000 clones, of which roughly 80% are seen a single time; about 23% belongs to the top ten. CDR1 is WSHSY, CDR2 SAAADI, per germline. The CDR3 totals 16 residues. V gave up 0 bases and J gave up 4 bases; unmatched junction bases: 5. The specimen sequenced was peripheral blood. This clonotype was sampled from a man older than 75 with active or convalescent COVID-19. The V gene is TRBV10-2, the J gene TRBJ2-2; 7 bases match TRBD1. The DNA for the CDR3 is TGCGCCAGCAGTGAGTCCACAGGGGCGAGCACCGGGGAGCTGTTTTTT. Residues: CASSESTGASTGELFF.